This is a list of T cell receptor beta chains from one sample in a study of shared clonotypes between healthy human individuals. Libraries were prepared by immunoSEQ multiplex PCR; TCRdb keeps only in-frame clonotypes and omits some of them. The sample carries approximately 940,000 clones, 76% recorded once. Sequenced material: memory CD4+ T cells sorted from blood. The source of these receptors is a man between 18 and 35 years old in good health. CDR3s include the opening cysteine and the closing phenylalanine or tryptophan. D genes are given only for firm matches.

>TRBD1|TRBV6-5|TRBJ2-1
CASSYSKGQGKGEQFF
>.|TRBV30|TRBJ1-3
CAWSFAASSGNTIYF
>TRBD2|TRBV5-1|TRBJ2-5
CASRKGQGGETQYF
>.|TRBV29-1|.
CSVEPGGAYEQYF
>.|TRBV12-5|TRBJ2-5
CASGGRNQETQYF
>.|TRBV2|TRBJ1-5
CASSDMGSHQPQHF
>TRBD1|TRBV11-3|TRBJ2-3
CASSLWGTGTDTQYF
>TRBD2|TRBV29-1|TRBJ2-3
CSGLLAGGDTQYF
>.|TRBV11-2|TRBJ1-2
CASTPPGSGLPYAYYGYTF
>TRBD1|TRBV5-6|TRBJ2-3
CASSSRTGGTDTQYF
>.|TRBV6-1|TRBJ1-5
CASSEKVSGSFNQPQHF
>.|TRBV11-2|TRBJ1-1
CASSWGQRNTEAFF
>.|TRBV7-9|TRBJ2-4
CASSETRTGIQYF
>.|TRBV25-1|TRBJ2-6
CASSESEGRPGANVLTF
>.|TRBV29-1|TRBJ2-3
CSVEEWGGSDTQYF
>.|TRBV30|TRBJ1-5
CAWSVAGLSNQPQHF
>.|TRBV2|TRBJ1-4
CASIREKMEKLFF
>.|TRBV5-1|TRBJ2-6
CASTRTAGANVLTF
>TRBD1|TRBV19|TRBJ1-5
CASSAYTGTGGHQPQHF
>TRBD2|TRBV7-2|TRBJ2-5
CASSGLAASSETQYF
>.|TRBV5-1|TRBJ1-6
CASRQERGNSPLHF
>TRBD1|TRBV2|TRBJ1-2
CASSPGQGRDGYTF
>TRBD1|TRBV19|TRBJ1-5
CASSKDGTGHQPQHF
>.|TRBV10-2|TRBJ1-6
CASLGRNPNSPLHF
>.|TRBV7-9|TRBJ1-2
CASNRGGGPNYGYTF
>TRBD1|TRBV19|TRBJ1-1
CASRDRGNTEAFF
>.|TRBV4-2|TRBJ1-4
CASSQDGQVAEKLFF
>.|TRBV7-2|TRBJ2-1
CASSLVGTDYNEQFF
>.|TRBV10-3|TRBJ2-2
CAIRGTTNTGELFF
>.|TRBV10-3|TRBJ2-3
CAISIQADTQYF
>.|TRBV6-5|TRBJ2-5
CASSPDRDQRTQYF
>.|TRBV2|TRBJ2-3
CASSEALAATDTQYF